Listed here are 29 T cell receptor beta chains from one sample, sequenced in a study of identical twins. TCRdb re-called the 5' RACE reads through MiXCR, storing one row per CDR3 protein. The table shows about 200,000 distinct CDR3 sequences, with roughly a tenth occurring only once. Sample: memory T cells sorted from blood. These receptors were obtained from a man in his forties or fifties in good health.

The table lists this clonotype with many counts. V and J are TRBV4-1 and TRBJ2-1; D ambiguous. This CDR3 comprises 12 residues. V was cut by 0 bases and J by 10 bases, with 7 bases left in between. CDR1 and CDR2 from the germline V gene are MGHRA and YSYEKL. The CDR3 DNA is TGCGCCAGCAGCCAAGACTATGGAGAGCAGTTCTTC. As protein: CASSQDYGEQFF.

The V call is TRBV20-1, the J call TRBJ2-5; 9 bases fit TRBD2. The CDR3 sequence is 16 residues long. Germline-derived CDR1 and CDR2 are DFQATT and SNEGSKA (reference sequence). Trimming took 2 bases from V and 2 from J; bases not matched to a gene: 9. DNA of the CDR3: TGCAGTGCTAGAAAAAGAGCGGGAGGAAATCAAGAGACCCAGTACTTC. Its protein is CSARKRAGGNQETQYF.

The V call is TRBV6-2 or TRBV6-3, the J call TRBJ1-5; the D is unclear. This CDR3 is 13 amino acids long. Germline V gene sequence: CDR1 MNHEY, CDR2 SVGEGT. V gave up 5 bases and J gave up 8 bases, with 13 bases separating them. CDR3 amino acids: CASSILGQEPQHF. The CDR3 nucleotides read TGTGCCAGCAGTATCTTAGGGCAAGAGCCCCAGCATTTT.

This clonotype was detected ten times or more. The CDR3 reads CASSHRLGGGRETQYF. The CDR3 DNA is TGCGCCAGCAGCCACCGACTAGGGGGAGGTCGAGAGACCCAGTACTTC. The gene calls are TRBV4-1 and TRBJ2-5; D might be TRBD1 or TRBD2, each matching 6 bases. V dropped 3 bases and J dropped 4 bases, with 18 bases sitting between them. The CDR3 runs to 16 residues. Germline V lookup: CDR1 MGHRA, CDR2 YSYEKL.

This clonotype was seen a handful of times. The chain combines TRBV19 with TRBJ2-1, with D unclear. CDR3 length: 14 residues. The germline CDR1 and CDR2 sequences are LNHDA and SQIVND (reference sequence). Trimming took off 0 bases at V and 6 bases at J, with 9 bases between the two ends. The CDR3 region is CASSIDSGFNEQFF. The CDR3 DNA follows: TGTGCCAGTAGTATAGACTCGGGCTTCAATGAGCAGTTCTTC.

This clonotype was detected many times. The CDR3 bases are TGTGCCAGCAGCTTCGGGCTAGCGGGAGTTCACCTCACAGATACGCAGTATTTT. Amino acid sequence: CASSFGLAGVHLTDTQYF. V is TRBV11-1 and J is TRBJ2-3; TRBD2 aligns across 10 bases. The CDR3 is made up of 18 amino acids. Germline V lookup: CDR1 SGHAT, CDR2 FQDESV (reference sequence). Unmatched junction bases numbered 11, after V lost 3 bases and J lost 2 bases.

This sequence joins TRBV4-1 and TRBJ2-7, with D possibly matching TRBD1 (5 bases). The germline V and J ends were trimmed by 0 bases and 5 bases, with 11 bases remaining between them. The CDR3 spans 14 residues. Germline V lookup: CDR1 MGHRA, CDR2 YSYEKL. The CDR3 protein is CASSQDGRVHEQYF. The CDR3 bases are TGCGCCAGCAGCCAAGACGGCAGGGTCCACGAGCAGTACTTC.

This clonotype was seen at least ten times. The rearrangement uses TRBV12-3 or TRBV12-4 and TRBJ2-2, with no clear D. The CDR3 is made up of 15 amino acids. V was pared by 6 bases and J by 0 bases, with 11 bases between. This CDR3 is CASRPVNANTGELFF. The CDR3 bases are TGTGCCAGCAGACCAGTTAACGCGAACACCGGGGAGCTGTTTTTT.

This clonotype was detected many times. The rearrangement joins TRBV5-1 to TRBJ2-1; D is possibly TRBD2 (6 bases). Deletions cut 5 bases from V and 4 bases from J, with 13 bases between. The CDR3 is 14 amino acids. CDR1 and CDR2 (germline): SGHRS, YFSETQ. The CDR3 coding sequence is TGCGCCAGCAGACCGGGGGAGCCTTACAATGAGCAGTTCTTC. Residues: CASRPGEPYNEQFF.

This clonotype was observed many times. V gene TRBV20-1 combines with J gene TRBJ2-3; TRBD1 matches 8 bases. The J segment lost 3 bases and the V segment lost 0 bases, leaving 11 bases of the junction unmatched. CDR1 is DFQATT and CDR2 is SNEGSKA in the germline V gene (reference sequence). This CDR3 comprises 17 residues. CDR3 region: CSARDVERTGLTDTQYF. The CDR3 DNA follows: TGCAGTGCTAGAGACGTCGAGCGGACAGGGCTTACAGATACGCAGTATTTT.

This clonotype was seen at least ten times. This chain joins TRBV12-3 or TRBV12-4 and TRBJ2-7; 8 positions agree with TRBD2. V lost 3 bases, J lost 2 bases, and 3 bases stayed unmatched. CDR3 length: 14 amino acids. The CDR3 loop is CASSLGTRAYEQYF. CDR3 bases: TGTGCCAGCAGTTTGGGGACTAGGGCCTACGAGCAGTACTTC.

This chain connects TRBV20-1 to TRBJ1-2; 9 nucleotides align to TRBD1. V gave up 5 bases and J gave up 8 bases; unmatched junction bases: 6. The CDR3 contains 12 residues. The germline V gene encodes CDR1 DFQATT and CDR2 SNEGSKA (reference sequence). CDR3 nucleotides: TGCAGTGCTGGGACAGGGTTGGAGGGCTACACCTTC. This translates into CSAGTGLEGYTF.

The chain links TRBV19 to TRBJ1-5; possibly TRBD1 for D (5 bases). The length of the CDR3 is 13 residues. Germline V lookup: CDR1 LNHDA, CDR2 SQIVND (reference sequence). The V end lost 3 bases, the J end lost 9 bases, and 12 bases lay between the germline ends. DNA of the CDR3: TGTGCCAGTAGTATCAGCACTGGGGGGCCCCAGCATTTT. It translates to CASSISTGGPQHF.

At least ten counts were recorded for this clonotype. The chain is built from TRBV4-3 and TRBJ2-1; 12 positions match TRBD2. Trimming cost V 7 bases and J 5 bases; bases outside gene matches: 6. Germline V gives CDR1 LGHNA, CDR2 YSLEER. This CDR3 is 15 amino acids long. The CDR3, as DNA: TGCGCCAGCACCCTAGGACTAGCGGGGAACAATGAGCAGTTCTTC. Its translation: CASTLGLAGNNEQFF.

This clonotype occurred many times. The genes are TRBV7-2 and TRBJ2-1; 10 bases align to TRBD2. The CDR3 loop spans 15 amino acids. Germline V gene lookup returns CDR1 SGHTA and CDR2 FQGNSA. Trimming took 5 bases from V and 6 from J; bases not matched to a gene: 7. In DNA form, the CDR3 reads TGTGCCAGCAGCAAATTAGCGGGAGGTCCCAATGAGCAGTTCTTC. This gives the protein CASSKLAGGPNEQFF.

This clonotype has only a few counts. In DNA form, the CDR3 reads TGCAGTGCTAGAGAGGGGGCGGAATACAATGAGCAGTTCTTC. This encodes CSAREGAEYNEQFF. The chain is built from TRBV20-1 and TRBJ2-1, with a weak D call TRBD1 (6 bases). CDR1 is DFQATT and CDR2 is SNEGSKA in the germline V gene (reference sequence). Trimming took off 0 bases at V and 4 bases at J, with 10 bases between the two ends. This CDR3 is built from 14 residues.

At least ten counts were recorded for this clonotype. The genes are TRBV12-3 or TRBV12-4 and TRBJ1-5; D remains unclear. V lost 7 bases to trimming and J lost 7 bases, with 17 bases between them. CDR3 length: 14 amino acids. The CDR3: CASTTAAEGQPQHF. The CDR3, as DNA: TGTGCCAGCACCACAGCGGCTGAGGGCCAGCCCCAGCATTTT.

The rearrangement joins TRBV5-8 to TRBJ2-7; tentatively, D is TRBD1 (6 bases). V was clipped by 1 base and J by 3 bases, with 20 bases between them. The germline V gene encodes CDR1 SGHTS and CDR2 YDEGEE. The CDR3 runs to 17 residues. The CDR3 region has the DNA TGTGCCAGCAGCTTGAACGCCCTTAGGACAGTGGGCTACGAGCAGTACTTC. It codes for CASSLNALRTVGYEQYF.

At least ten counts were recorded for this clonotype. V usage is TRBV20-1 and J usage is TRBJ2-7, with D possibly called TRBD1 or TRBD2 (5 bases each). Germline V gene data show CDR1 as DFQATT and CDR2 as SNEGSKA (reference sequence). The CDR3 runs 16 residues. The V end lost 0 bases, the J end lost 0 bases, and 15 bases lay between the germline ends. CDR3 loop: CSARDGDLKSSYEQYF. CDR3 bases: TGCAGTGCTAGAGATGGGGACCTGAAAAGCTCCTACGAGCAGTACTTC.

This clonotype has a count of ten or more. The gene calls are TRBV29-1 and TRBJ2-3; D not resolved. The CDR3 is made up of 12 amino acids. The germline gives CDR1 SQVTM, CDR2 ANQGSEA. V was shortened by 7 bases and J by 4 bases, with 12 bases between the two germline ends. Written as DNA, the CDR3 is TGCAGCGGTCTAGTTGATTCAGATACGCAGTATTTT. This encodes CSGLVDSDTQYF.

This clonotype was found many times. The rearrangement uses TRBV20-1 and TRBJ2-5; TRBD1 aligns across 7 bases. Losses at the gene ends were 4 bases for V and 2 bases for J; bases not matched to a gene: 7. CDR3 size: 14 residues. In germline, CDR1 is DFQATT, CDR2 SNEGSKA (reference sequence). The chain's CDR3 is CSAKDRVTQETQYF. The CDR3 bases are TGCAGTGCTAAAGACAGGGTTACTCAAGAGACCCAGTACTTC.

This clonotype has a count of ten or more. The CDR3 coding sequence is TGTGCCAGCAGTTTATCTCGGCGGTCCATCTCCTACAATGAGCAGTTCTTC. Translating it yields CASSLSRRSISYNEQFF. V is TRBV28 and J is TRBJ2-1; D remains unclear. V was cut by 1 base and J by 0 bases, with 13 bases left in between. CDR3 length equals 17 residues. The V gene's germline CDR1 is MDHEN and CDR2 SYDVKM.

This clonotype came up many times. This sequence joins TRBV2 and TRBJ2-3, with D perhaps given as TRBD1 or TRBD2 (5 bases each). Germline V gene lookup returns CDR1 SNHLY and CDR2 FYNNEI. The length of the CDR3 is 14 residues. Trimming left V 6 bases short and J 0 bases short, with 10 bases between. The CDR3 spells CASRKGTSTDTQYF. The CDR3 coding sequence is TGTGCCAGCAGGAAAGGGACCAGCACAGATACGCAGTATTTT.

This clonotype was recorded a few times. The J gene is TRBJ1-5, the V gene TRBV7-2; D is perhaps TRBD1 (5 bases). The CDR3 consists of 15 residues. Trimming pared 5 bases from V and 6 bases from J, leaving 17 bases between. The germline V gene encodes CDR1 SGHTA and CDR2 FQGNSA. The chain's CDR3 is CASSPLGGEGQPQHF. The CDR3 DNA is TGTGCCAGCAGCCCTCTGGGGGGGGAGGGTCAGCCCCAGCATTTT.

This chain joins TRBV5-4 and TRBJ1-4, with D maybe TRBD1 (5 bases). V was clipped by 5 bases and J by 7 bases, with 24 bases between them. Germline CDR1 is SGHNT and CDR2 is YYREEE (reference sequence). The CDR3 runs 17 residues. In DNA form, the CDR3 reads TGTGCCAGCAGTTCGTCCCGGGACGGAGCTTTTGGTGAAAAACTGTTTTTT. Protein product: CASSSSRDGAFGEKLFF.

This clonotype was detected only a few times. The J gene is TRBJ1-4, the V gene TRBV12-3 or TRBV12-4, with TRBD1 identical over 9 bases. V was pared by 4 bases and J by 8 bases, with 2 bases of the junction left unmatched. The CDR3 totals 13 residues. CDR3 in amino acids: CASSSTGGEKLFF. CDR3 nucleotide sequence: TGTGCCAGCAGTTCGACAGGGGGGGAAAAACTGTTTTTT.

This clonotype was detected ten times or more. CDR3 DNA sequence: TGCGCCAGCAGCCAAGAGAGGGGGGCCAATCAGCCCCAGCATTTT. Its translation: CASSQERGANQPQHF. V and J are TRBV4-1 and TRBJ1-5; D possibly corresponds to TRBD1 (6 bases). V lost 0 bases and J lost 3, with 9 bases in between. The CDR3 length is 15 residues. Germline CDR1 and CDR2: MGHRA and YSYEKL.

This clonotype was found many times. DNA for the CDR3: TGTGCCAGCAGCTTTACGCGGGGGGGCACTGAAGCTTTCTTT. Translating gives CASSFTRGGTEAFF. The rearrangement links TRBV7-8 to TRBJ1-1, with a weak D call TRBD1 (5 bases). The CDR3 loop spans 14 amino acids. From germline, CDR1 is SGHVS and CDR2 FQNEAQ. V was pared by 3 bases and J by 4 bases, with 12 bases between.

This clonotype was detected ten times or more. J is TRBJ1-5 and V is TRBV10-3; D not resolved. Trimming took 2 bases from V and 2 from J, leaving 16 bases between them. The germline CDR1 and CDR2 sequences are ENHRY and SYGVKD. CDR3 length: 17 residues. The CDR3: CAISEGYTEMGNQPQHF. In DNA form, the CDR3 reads TGTGCCATCAGTGAGGGCTATACGGAGATGGGCAATCAGCCCCAGCATTTT.